The rows below give T cell receptor beta chains drawn from one sample of a study of response to subunit inactivated influenza vaccine. In TCRdb, the RT-PCR reads were re-called with MiXCR into one record per CDR3 protein. The table records hundreds of thousands of distinct CDR3 sequences, under 15% of them present only once. Specimen: PBMCs from blood, collected more than 35 days after vaccination. The receptors come from a man between 45 and 60 years old who received an inactivated influenza vaccine. Each CDR3 is given with its conserved first and last residue. The D gene is left open where the match is weak. A row's size may be missing; if present it is once, few, many or a size class.

j_call d_call clone_size v_call cdr3_aa cdr3_nt
TRBJ2-3 - few TRBV7-9 CASSFGRGGGSADTQYF TGTGCCAGCAGCTTCGGCAGGGGTGGTGGGTCCGCAGATACGCAGTATTTT
TRBJ2-1 TRBD2 - TRBV11-1 CASSLIGGRASSYNEQFF TGTGCCAGCAGCTTAATCGGCGGGAGAGCTAGCTCCTACAATGAGCAGTTCTTC
TRBJ2-7 - few TRBV12-3/TRBV12-4 CASSSGGGGEQYF TGTGCCAGCAGCTCGGGCGGAGGTGGCGAGCAGTACTTC
TRBJ2-1 - many TRBV5-1 CASSLAPNSGSDNEQFF TGCGCCAGCAGCTTGGCCCCCAACAGCGGGTCCGACAATGAGCAGTTCTTC
TRBJ2-1 TRBD1 once TRBV10-2 CASSGRQGVVNEQFF TGCGCCAGCAGTGGTAGACAGGGGGTGGTCAATGAGCAGTTCTTC
TRBJ2-5 TRBD1 - TRBV20-1 CSATYRDRGLETQYF TGCAGTGCTACTTACCGGGACAGGGGGTTAGAGACCCAGTACTTC
TRBJ1-1 - few TRBV7-2 CASGRRGDTEAFF TGTGCCAGCGGACGGCGGGGAGACACTGAAGCTTTCTTT
TRBJ2-7 - - TRBV7-2 CACSLSQRYEQYF TGTGCCTGCAGCTTATCCCAACGCTACGAGCAGTACTTC
TRBJ2-7 - - TRBV5-1 CASSFVRGSHYEQYF TGCGCCAGCAGCTTTGTCCGCGGATCCCACTACGAGCAGTACTTC
TRBJ2-1 - - TRBV20-1 CSATPGAGPSYNEQFF TGCAGTGCTACCCCAGGAGCGGGCCCCTCCTACAATGAGCAGTTCTTC
TRBJ2-2 - few TRBV20-1 CSARDSRGIVTGELFF TGCAGTGCTAGAGATAGCAGGGGAATCGTCACCGGGGAGCTGTTTTTT
TRBJ1-3 - - TRBV11-3 CASSLNIGNTIYF TGTGCCAGCAGCTTAAACATAGGAAACACCATATATTTT
TRBJ1-4 TRBD1 - TRBV7-9 CASSSRTGFAQNEKLFF TGTGCCAGCAGCTCCAGGACAGGCTTCGCCCAAAATGAAAAACTGTTTTTT
TRBJ2-1 TRBD1 - TRBV11-2 CASSSGQGSEQFF TGTGCCAGCAGCTCGGGACAGGGGAGTGAGCAGTTCTTC
TRBJ2-7 - - TRBV5-6 CASSPDRKSYEQYF TGTGCCAGCAGCCCCGACAGGAAATCCTACGAGCAGTACTTC
TRBJ2-1 TRBD1 - TRBV20-1 CSARTGLGYNEQFF TGCAGTGCTCGGACAGGGCTGGGCTACAATGAGCAGTTCTTC
TRBJ2-1 TRBD2 - TRBV27 CATKLAGGYNEQFF TGTGCCACCAAGTTGGCGGGGGGTTACAATGAGCAGTTCTTC
TRBJ1-2 - few TRBV5-6 CASSPNRGDMYYGYTF TGTGCCAGCAGCCCGAATAGGGGGGACATGTACTATGGCTACACCTTC
TRBJ1-4 - few TRBV28 CASSLVEALDSKLFF TGTGCCAGCAGTTTGGTAGAGGCGTTAGATTCAAAACTGTTTTTT
TRBJ2-5 - few TRBV6-2/TRBV6-3 CASRPQGRGETQYF TGTGCCAGCAGACCTCAAGGTAGAGGGGAGACCCAGTACTTC
TRBJ2-5 - few TRBV20-1 CSARSQGSETQYF TGCAGTGCTAGGTCTCAGGGCTCAGAGACCCAGTACTTC
TRBJ2-2 TRBD2 - TRBV7-6 CASSPRTSGENTGELFF TGTGCCAGCAGCCCCCGGACTAGCGGGGAGAACACCGGGGAGCTGTTTTTT
TRBJ2-7 - - TRBV6-4 CASSDPVIPTIYEQYF TGTGCCAGCAGTGATCCAGTAATACCAACGATCTACGAGCAGTACTTC
TRBJ2-3 - - TRBV5-1 CASSLASLTDTQYF TGCGCCAGCAGCTTGGCCTCACTAACAGATACGCAGTATTTT
TRBJ2-1 - - TRBV7-6 CASSSIGVRSYNEQFF TGTGCCAGCAGCTCGATCGGGGTACGATCCTACAATGAGCAGTTCTTC
TRBJ2-1 - - TRBV7-3 CASSTRSGEQFF TGTGCCAGCAGCACTCGGTCCGGGGAGCAGTTCTTC
TRBJ1-5 - - TRBV5-6 CASSSSGWGPQHF TGTGCCAGCAGCTCCTCGGGGTGGGGGCCCCAGCATTTT
TRBJ2-7 - many TRBV5-1 CASSLGQRTYEQYF TGCGCCAGCAGCTTGGGACAGCGGACCTACGAGCAGTACTTC
TRBJ2-7 TRBD1 many TRBV20-1 CSARDPGQGVYEQYF TGCAGTGCTAGAGATCCGGGACAGGGCGTCTACGAGCAGTACTTC
TRBJ1-1 TRBD1 once TRBV27 CASSFRGPTEAFF TGTGCCAGCAGTTTTAGGGGGCCCACTGAAGCTTTCTTT
TRBJ2-5 - few TRBV9 CASSVEGRELETQYF TGTGCCAGCAGCGTAGAAGGTCGGGAGTTGGAGACCCAGTACTTC
TRBJ2-5 TRBD2 - TRBV10-3 CAISWTSGETQYF TGTGCCATCAGCTGGACTAGCGGAGAGACCCAGTACTTC
TRBJ2-7 TRBD1 few TRBV25-1 CASSESGQGRGEQYF TGTGCCAGCAGTGAATCCGGACAGGGACGGGGAGAGCAGTACTTC
TRBJ2-2 TRBD1 - TRBV20-1 CSATTGTGANTGELFF TGCAGTGCTACGACAGGGACAGGGGCGAACACCGGGGAGCTGTTTTTT
TRBJ2-5 - many TRBV19 CASRDLTAYQETQYF TGTGCCAGCAGGGATTTAACCGCGTACCAAGAGACCCAGTACTTC
TRBJ2-7 TRBD1 few TRBV5-1 CASSSLAGQGGEQYF TGCGCCAGCAGCTCCCTCGCGGGACAGGGGGGCGAGCAGTACTTC
TRBJ2-7 - once TRBV6-1 CASIGGKEQYF TGTGCCAGCATCGGGGGAAAAGAGCAGTACTTC
TRBJ2-7 - many TRBV6-5 CASSYGEENEQYF TGTGCCAGCAGTTACGGTGAAGAGAACGAGCAGTACTTC
TRBJ2-7 - - TRBV11-2 CASSTDAPGFYEQYF TGTGCCAGCAGCACTGACGCGCCGGGGTTCTACGAGCAGTACTTC